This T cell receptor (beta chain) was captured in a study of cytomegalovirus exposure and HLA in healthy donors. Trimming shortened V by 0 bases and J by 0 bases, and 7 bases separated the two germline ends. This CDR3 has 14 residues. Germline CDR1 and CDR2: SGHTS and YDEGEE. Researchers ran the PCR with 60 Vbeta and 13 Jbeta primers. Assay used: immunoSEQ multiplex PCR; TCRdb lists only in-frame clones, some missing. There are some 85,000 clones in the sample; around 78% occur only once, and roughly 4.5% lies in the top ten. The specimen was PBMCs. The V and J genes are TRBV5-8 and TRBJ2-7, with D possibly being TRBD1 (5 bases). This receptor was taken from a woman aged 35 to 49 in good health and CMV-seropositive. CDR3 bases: TGTGCCAGCAGCTTGGACAGGAACTCCTACGAGCAGTACTTC. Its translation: CASSLDRNSYEQYF. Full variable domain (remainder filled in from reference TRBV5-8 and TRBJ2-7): EAGVTQSPTHLIKTRGQQATLRCSPISGHTSVYWYQQALGLGLQFLLWYDEGEERNRGNFPPRFSGRQFPNYSSELNVNALELEDSALYLCASSLDRNSYEQYFGPGTRLTVT.